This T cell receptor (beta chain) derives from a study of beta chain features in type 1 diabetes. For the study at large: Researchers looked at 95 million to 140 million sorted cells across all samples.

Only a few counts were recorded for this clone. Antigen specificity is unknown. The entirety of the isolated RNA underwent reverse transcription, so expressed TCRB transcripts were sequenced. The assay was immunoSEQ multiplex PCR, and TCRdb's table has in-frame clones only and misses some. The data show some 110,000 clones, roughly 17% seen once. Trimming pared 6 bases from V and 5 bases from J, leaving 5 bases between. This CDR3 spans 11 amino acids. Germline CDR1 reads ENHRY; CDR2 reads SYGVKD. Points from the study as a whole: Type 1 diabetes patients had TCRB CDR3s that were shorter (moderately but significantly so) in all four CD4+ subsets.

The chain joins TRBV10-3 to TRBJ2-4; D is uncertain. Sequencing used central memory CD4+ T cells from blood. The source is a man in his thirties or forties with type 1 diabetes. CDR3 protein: CAISSENIQYF. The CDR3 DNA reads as TGTGCCATCAGCTCAGAAAACATTCAGTACTTC.